This T cell receptor (beta chain) stems from a study of blood T cells in healthy people across ages. Every donor gave approximately 10 milliliters of peripheral blood. With a J-beta primer mix and a sample-barcoded 5' primer, a second PCR ran about 7 to 12 cycles. TCRdb passed the 5' RACE reads through MiXCR, listing each CDR3 protein once. The profile shows 1.8 million or so distinct CDR3 sequences, roughly two fifths of them singletons. V trimming: 3 bases; J trimming: 7 bases; junction bases outside the gene matches: 5. The CDR3 sequence is 14 residues long. Germline loops: CDR1 KGHDR, CDR2 SFDVKD.

Sequences were obtained from blood. This receptor was obtained from a human donor in good health. The chain employs TRBV24-1 and TRBJ2-1; 7 positions agree with TRBD1. The DNA of the CDR3 is TGTGCCACCAGTGATGACAGGGTGGGGAATGAGCAGTTCTTC. Translating gives CATSDDRVGNEQFF.